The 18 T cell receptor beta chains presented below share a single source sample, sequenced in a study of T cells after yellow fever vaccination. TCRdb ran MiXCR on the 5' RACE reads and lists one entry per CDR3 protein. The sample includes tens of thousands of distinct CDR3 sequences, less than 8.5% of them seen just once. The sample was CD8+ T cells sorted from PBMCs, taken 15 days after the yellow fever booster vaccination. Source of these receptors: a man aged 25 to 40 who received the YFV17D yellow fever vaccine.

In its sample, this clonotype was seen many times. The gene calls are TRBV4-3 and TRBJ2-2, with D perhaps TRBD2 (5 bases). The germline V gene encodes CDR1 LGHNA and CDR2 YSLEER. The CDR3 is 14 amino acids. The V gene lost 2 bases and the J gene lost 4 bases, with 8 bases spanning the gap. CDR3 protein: CASSQLGGTGELFF. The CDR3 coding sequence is TGCGCCAGCAGCCAATTAGGAGGCACCGGGGAGCTGTTTTTT.

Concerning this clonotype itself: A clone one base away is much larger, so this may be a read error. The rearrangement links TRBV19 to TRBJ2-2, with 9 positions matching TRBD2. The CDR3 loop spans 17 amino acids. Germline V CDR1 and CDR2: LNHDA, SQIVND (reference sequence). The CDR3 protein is CATSTARLAELTGELFF. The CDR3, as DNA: TGTGCCACTAGTACAGCTAGACTAGCGGAACTCACCGGGGAGCTGTTTTTT.

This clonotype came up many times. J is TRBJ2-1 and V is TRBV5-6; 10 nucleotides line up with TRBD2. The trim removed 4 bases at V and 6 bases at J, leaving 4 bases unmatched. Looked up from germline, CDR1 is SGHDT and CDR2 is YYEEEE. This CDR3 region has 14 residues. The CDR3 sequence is CASSQGLAVNEQFF. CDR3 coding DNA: TGTGCCAGCAGCCAAGGACTAGCGGTCAATGAGCAGTTCTTC.

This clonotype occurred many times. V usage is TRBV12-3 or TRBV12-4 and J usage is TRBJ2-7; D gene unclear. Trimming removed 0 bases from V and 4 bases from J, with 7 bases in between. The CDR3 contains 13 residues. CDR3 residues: CASSLAVAYEQYF. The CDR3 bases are TGTGCCAGCAGTTTAGCGGTGGCGTACGAGCAGTACTTC.

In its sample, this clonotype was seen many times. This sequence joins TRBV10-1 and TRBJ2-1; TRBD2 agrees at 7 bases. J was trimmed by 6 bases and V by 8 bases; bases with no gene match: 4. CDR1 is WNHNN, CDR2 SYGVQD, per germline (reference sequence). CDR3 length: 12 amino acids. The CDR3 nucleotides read TGCGCCAGCGGGACTAACGGCAATGAGCAGTTCTTC. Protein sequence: CASGTNGNEQFF.

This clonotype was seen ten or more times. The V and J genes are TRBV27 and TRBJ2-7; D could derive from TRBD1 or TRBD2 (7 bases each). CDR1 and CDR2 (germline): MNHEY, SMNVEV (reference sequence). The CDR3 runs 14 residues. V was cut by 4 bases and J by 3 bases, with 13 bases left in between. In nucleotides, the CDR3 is TGTGCCAGCAGTTGGTCAGGGGGGGGCTACGAGCAGTACTTC. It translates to CASSWSGGGYEQYF.

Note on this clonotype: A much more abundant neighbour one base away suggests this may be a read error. CDR3 nucleotide sequence: TGTGCCAGCGGAACCTTGCCGGGGAGCAGGAGCTATGAGCAGTTCTTC. Translation: CASGTLPGSRSYEQFF. This chain joins TRBV7-6 and TRBJ2-1, with D possibly TRBD2 on 5 matching bases. This CDR3 has 16 amino acids. V gave up 8 bases and J gave up 8 bases, with 25 bases separating them. The germline V gene encodes CDR1 SGHVS and CDR2 FNYEAQ.

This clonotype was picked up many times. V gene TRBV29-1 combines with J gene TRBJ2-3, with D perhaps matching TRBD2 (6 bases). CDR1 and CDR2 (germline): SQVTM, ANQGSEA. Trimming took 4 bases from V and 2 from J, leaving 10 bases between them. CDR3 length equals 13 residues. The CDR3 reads CSVGASATDTQYF. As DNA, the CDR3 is TGCAGCGTTGGCGCTAGCGCCACAGATACGCAGTATTTT.

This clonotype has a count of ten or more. CDR3 region: CASTKGSSYEQYF. As DNA, the CDR3 is TGTGCCAGCACAAAGGGTAGCTCCTACGAGCAGTACTTC. The chain employs TRBV2 and TRBJ2-7; D not resolved. Germline CDR1 and CDR2: SNHLY and FYNNEI. This CDR3 is built from 13 residues. Trimming left V 7 bases short and J 0 bases short, with 10 bases between.

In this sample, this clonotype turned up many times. CDR3 protein: CASSLAGLADYNEQFF. DNA for the CDR3: TGTGCCAGCAGCTTAGCGGGCCTAGCGGATTACAATGAGCAGTTCTTC. The V call is TRBV7-2, the J call TRBJ2-1; 7 nucleotides agree with TRBD2. This CDR3 comprises 16 residues. Germline values: CDR1 SGHTA, CDR2 FQGNSA. J gave up 4 bases and V 0 bases, and 6 bases lay outside the gene matches. Full variable domain (rest looked up from reference TRBV7-2 and TRBJ2-1): GAGVSQSPSNKVTEKGKDVELRCDPISGHTALYWYRQSLGQGLEFLIYFQGNSAPDKSGLPSDRFSAERTGGSVSTLTIQRTQQEDSAVYLCASSLAGLADYNEQFFGPGTRLTVL.

The CDR3 loop is CASSSLASYSGANVLTF. In DNA, the CDR3 is TGTGCCAGCAGTAGTCTGGCGAGCTACTCTGGGGCCAACGTCCTGACTTTC. The rearrangement joins TRBV27 to TRBJ2-6; D is unresolved. Germline assignment: CDR1 MNHEY and CDR2 SMNVEV (reference sequence). This CDR3 spans 17 amino acids. The germline V and J ends were trimmed by 5 bases and 0 bases, with 14 bases remaining between them.

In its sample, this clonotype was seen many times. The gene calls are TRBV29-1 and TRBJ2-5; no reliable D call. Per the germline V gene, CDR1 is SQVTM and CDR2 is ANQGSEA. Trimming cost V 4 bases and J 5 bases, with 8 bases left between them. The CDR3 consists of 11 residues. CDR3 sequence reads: CSVVPTETQYF. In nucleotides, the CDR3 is TGCAGCGTTGTTCCGACGGAGACCCAGTACTTC. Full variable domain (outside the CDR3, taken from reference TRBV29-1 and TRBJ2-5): SAVISQKPSRDICQRGTSLTIQCQVDSQVTMMFWYRQQPGQSLTLIATANQGSEATYESGFVIDKFPISRPNLTFSTLTVSNMSPEDSSIYLCSVVPTETQYFGPGTRLLVL.

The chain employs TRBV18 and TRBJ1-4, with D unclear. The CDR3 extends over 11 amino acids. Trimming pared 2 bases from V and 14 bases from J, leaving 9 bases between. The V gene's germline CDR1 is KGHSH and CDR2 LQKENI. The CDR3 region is CASSPDTKLFF. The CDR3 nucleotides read TGTGCCAGCTCACCAGATACGAAGCTGTTTTTT.

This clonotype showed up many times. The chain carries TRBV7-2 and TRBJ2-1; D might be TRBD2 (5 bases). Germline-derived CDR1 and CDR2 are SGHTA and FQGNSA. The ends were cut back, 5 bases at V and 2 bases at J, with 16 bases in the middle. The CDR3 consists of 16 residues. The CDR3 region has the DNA TGTGCCAGCAGCCATAAGAGGGAAGCGGCCTACAATGAGCAGTTCTTC. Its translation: CASSHKREAAYNEQFF.

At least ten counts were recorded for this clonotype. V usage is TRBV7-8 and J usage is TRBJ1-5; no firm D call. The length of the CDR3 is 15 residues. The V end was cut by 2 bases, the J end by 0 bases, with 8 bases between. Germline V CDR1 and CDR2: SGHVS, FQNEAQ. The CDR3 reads CASSLRPDSNQPQHF. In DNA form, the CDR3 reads TGTGCCAGCAGCTTAAGGCCAGATAGCAATCAGCCCCAGCATTTT.

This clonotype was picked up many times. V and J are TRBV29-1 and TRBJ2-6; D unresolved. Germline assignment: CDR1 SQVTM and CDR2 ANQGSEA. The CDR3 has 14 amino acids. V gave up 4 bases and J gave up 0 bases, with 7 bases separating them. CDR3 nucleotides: TGCAGCGTTGGCCCGAGCTCTGGGGCCAACGTCCTGACTTTC. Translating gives CSVGPSSGANVLTF.

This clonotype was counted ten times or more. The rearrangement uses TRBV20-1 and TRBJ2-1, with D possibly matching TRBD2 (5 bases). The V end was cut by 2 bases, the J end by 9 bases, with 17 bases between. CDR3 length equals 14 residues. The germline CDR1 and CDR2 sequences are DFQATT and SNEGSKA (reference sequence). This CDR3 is CSARSERDSIEQFF. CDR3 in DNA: TGCAGTGCTAGATCCGAACGGGATTCGATTGAGCAGTTCTTC.

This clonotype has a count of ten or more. The DNA of the CDR3 is TGTGCCATCAGGACAGACATTGAAGCTTTCTTT. Residues: CAIRTDIEAFF. J is TRBJ1-1 and V is TRBV10-3, with a weak D call TRBD1 (5 bases). Trimming removed 6 bases from V and 7 bases from J, with 9 bases in between. The CDR3 spans 11 residues. Germline CDR1 reads ENHRY; CDR2 reads SYGVKD.